The sequence of this T cell receptor beta chain was determined in a study (dated by TCRdb to the mid-2010s). With regard to the full study: Whether tumor-infiltrating Tregs in breast cancer are recruited from blood Tregs or converted in situ from other CD4+ T cell subsets was tested.

CDR1 is given as MDHEN and CDR2 as SYDVKM, both from the germline V gene. Taken from cysteine to phenylalanine, the CDR3 has 13 residues. The only DNA kept is the CDR3, 39 bases in frame from the first base. Trimming costs V 7 bases and J 0 bases, and their ends lie 9 bases apart. This clonotype was counted between two and nine times. Its antigen remains unidentified. No per-base quality is available; no much larger clone lies one base away. Full-length TCR variable regions were amplified by 5' RACE PCR using constant-region reverse primers, and then by semi-nested PCR using Nested Universal Primer A. The ReliaPrep RNA Cell Miniprep System was used to extract total RNA, which was then reverse transcribed into 5'RACE-ready cDNA with the SMARTer RACE 5'/3' Kit. Full-length TCR alpha and beta libraries were barcoded with multiplex adaptors and sequenced on an Illumina MiSeq. In the authors' own workflow: For each of nine subset-tissue groups, sequencing data from the five patients were pooled, and the groups were then compared using unsupervised clustering of TCR gene usage. The Morisita-Horn index, with shared sequences weighted by their contribution to each repertoire, was used to calculate repertoire similarity. Through fastp at Q25 and MiXCR, TCRdb rebuilt clones from the public reads, retaining in-frame beta chains. One record per CDR3 amino acid sequence lists the most common genes and DNA. These V and J calls are TCRdb output, not the study's own analysis. The sample yields just under 65,000 distinct CDR3 sequences; roughly 23% were counted once. Together, the top ten hold under 3.5% of the sample.

The full study reports these points: Tumor memory CD4+ T cell TCR gene usage was found to cluster with blood and lymph node memory CD4+ cells and with lymph node naive CD4+ cells. The validation in the larger cohort was limited to a single TCR beta V-J rearrangement instead of whole repertoires. Tumor-infiltrating Treg TCR alpha and beta sequences overlapped most with tumor naive CD4+ T cells, then with blood naive CD4+ T cells.

CD4+CD45RO+CD25- cells were isolated as memory CD4+ T cells. Tregs, naive and memory CD4+ T cells from tumor, blood and ipsilateral draining lymph nodes of five or six breast cancer patients underwent full-length TCR alpha and beta sequencing. Tumor tissue and lymph nodes obtained from ipsilateral axillary dissection were perfused with PBS, minced and then digested with collagenase I and hyaluronidase. Ficoll density gradient centrifugation was used to isolate mononuclear cells from lymph nodes or from 50 to 55 ml of peripheral blood. FACS confirmed that the sorted cell populations were more than 90% pure.

This chain joins TRBV28 to TRBJ1-1; possibly the D gene is TRBD1, per 5 matching bases. The sample consisted of memory CD4+ T cells sorted from a lymph node. What the cell subset or site label conveys for this sample: memory CD4+ T cells, CD4+CD45RO+CD25-. The receptor's source is a female donor with breast cancer. CDR3 sequence: CASMGHLNTEAFF. The DNA is TGTGCCAGCATGGGGCATTTGAACACTGAAGCTTTCTTT. The variable domain in full, with residues beyond the CDR3 obtained from the reference TRBV28 and TRBJ1-1 genes, is DVKVTQSSRYLVKRTGEKVFLECVQDMDHENMFWYRQDPGLGLRLIYFSYDVKMKEKGDIPEGYSVSREKKERFSLILESASTNQTSMYLCASMGHLNTEAFFGQGTRLTVV.